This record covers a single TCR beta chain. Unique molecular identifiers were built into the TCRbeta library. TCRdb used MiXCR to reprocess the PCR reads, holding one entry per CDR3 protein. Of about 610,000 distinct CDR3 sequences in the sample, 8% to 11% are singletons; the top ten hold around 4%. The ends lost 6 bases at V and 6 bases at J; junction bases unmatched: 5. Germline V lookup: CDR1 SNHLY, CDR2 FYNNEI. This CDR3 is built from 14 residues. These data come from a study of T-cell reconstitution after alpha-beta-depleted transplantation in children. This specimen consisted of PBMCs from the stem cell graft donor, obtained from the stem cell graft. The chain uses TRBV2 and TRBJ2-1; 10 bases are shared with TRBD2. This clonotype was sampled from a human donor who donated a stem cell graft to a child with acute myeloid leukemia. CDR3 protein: CASSTGLAANEQFF. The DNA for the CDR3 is TGTGCCAGCAGCACAGGACTAGCGGCCAATGAGCAGTTCTTC.